This T cell receptor beta chain stems from a study of CD8 T cells in ankylosing spondylitis. This clonotype has a count of ten or more. Its specificity is unknown. TCRdb reanalysed the 5' RACE reads using MiXCR and keeps one entry per CDR3 protein. The sample lists about 260,000 distinct CDR3 sequences, 20% to 30% occurring once. Study-level results: Disease-linked clones reportedly showed significant enrichment in matched ankylosing spondylitis synovial fluid. Seven or eight highly homologous variants formed a TCR beta motif that appeared characteristic of ankylosing spondylitis blood.

The CDR3 is made up of 12 amino acids. V lost 4 bases, J lost 2 bases, and 8 bases lay in between. The V gene's germline CDR1 is DFQATT and CDR2 SNEGSKA (reference sequence). The sample comprised blood, either unsorted or a sorted T cell fraction (not recorded which). This TCR came from a male donor with ankylosing spondylitis or in good health (not recorded which). The V call is TRBV20-1, the J call TRBJ1-2, with D unresolved. CDR3 protein: CSATTQNYGYTF. In nucleotides, the CDR3 is TGCAGTGCTACCACCCAGAACTATGGCTACACCTTC.